The clone carrying this T cell receptor beta chain was found a few times. Its antigen is undetermined. The data were taken from a study of neoadjuvant anti-PD-1 for oral cavity cancer. Findings of the study overall: Non-responders to neoadjuvant nivolumab had significantly more clonal PBMC T cells than responders.

Repertoires were generated with immunoSEQ multiplex PCR, while TCRdb's copy carries only in-frame clones and drops some. Among 11,000 to 15,000 clones listed, about 71% were seen once. Time point indicated: after neoadjuvant nivolumab, at surgical resection. CDR3 size: 14 residues. The germline V gene encodes CDR1 MGHDK and CDR2 SYGVNS. Trimming cost V 2 bases and J 4 bases, with 11 bases left between them. This receptor was identified in a person aged 35-80 years with oral cavity squamous cell carcinoma. The chain recombines TRBV25-1 with TRBJ1-1; D not certain. The starting material was PBMCs, obtained after nivolumab (anti-PD-1) treatment. The CDR3 sequence: CASSEIRESTEAFF. DNA of the CDR3: TGTGCCAGCAGTGAAATTAGGGAGTCCACTGAAGCTTTCTTT.